The 15 T cell receptor beta chains presented below share a single source sample, sequenced in a study of T cells in Graves' hyperthyroidism and ophthalmopathy. Researchers took RNA transcripts and amplified the TCR beta CDR3 regions from them. The TCR CDR3 was amplified in a first-round RT-PCR using the HTBI primer set. Via MiXCR, TCRdb re-called the multiplex PCR reads, giving one row per CDR3 protein. This table holds approximately 400,000 distinct CDR3 sequences, approximately 15% found once. Material: blood. These receptors came from a woman aged 60 to 75 with Graves' hyperthyroidism.

Turning to this clonotype: A much bigger clone sits one base away, suggesting this may be a read error. This likely comes from a read error, as the CDR3 has no conserved phenylalanine or tryptophan at its end. This chain connects TRBV28 to TRBJ1-1; unclear D gene. Germline-derived CDR1 and CDR2 are MDHEN and SYDVKM. Trimming stripped 5 bases from V and 3 bases from J, with 10 bases between. The CDR3 sequence is 13 residues long. The CDR3 region has the DNA TGTGCCAGCAGTAGCTGGGCTTACACTGAAGCTTTCCTT. It codes for CASSSWAYTEAFL.

The V call is TRBV11-2, the J call TRBJ2-3; TRBD2 might be the D (7 bases). The CDR3 spans 16 residues. V lost 5 bases, J lost 0 bases, and 15 bases lay in between. From germline, CDR1 is SGHAT and CDR2 FQNNGV. The CDR3, as DNA: TGTGCCAGCAGCGTGTGGGGGGGCTGGAGCACAGATACGCAGTATTTT. Translated, it gives CASSVWGGWSTDTQYF.

This clonotype came up many times. V is TRBV11-3 and J is TRBJ2-3; 9 positions match TRBD2. J was trimmed by 2 bases and V by 1 base; bases with no gene match: 4. The CDR3 is 16 amino acids. The germline V gene encodes CDR1 SGHNT and CDR2 YENEEA. The CDR3 DNA sequence: TGTGCCAGCAGCTTAGTTAGCGGGGGACTCACAGATACGCAGTATTTT. It specifies CASSLVSGGLTDTQYF.

The sample holds many counts of this clonotype. The V and J genes are TRBV12-3 or TRBV12-4 and TRBJ2-7, with D maybe TRBD2 (6 bases). Trimming removed 8 bases from V and 3 bases from J, with 14 bases in between. There are 13 residues in the CDR3. In DNA form, the CDR3 reads TGTGCCAGCGGTAGGGGAGGTCTCTACGAGCAGTACTTC. Translating gives CASGRGGLYEQYF.

This clonotype was seen at least ten times. The chain couples TRBV24-1 to TRBJ1-1; D is perhaps TRBD1 (5 bases). The germline V gene encodes CDR1 KGHDR and CDR2 SFDVKD. The CDR3 runs to 12 residues. V was clipped by 2 bases and J by 9 bases, with 9 bases between them. The CDR3 coding sequence is TGTGCCACCAGTGATTCCGGGGCCAAAGCTTTCTTT. It specifies CATSDSGAKAFF.

This clonotype has a handful of counts. The V call is TRBV5-8, the J call TRBJ2-1; 14 bases agree with TRBD2. The V segment lost 3 bases and the J segment 4 bases; nucleotides outside the gene matches: 6. The CDR3 contains 17 residues. Germline CDR1 reads SGHTS; CDR2 reads YDEGEE. CDR3 nucleotides: TGTGCCAGCAGCTGGACTAGCGGGAGGATCCCGTACAATGAGCAGTTCTTC. This sequence encodes CASSWTSGRIPYNEQFF.

This clonotype was picked up many times. The chain couples TRBV7-3 to TRBJ1-2; 9 bases match TRBD1. The CDR3 sequence is 14 residues long. V trimming: 5 bases; J trimming: 8 bases; junction bases outside the gene matches: 9. The V gene's germline CDR1 is SGHTA and CDR2 FQGTGA. This CDR3 reads CASSPTQGAGGYTF. CDR3 in DNA: TGTGCCAGCAGCCCGACACAGGGGGCGGGGGGCTACACCTTC.

This clonotype came up many times. This rearrangement joins TRBV18 to TRBJ2-7; a weak D match, TRBD1 (5 bases). In germline, CDR1 is KGHSH, CDR2 LQKENI. V lost 6 bases and J lost 2, with 14 bases in between. The CDR3 runs to 14 residues. The CDR3 DNA is TGTGCCAGCTCCCTGACAGTGAGAACCTACGAGCAGTACTTC. Protein product: CASSLTVRTYEQYF.

This clonotype was seen repeatedly, ten times or more. This chain joins TRBV30 and TRBJ1-5, with 7 nucleotides matching TRBD1. From germline, CDR1 is GTSNPN and CDR2 SVGIG (reference sequence). This CDR3 has 13 residues. The ends lost 0 bases at V and 5 bases at J; junction bases unmatched: 1. The CDR3 DNA reads as TGTGCCTGGAGTGTTACAGGGGATCAGCCCCAGCATTTT. It translates to CAWSVTGDQPQHF.

The chain carries TRBV28 and TRBJ2-7; TRBD2 aligns across 11 bases. V was clipped by 11 bases and J by 1 base; unmatched bases: 7. Per germline, CDR1 MDHEN and CDR2 SYDVKM. This CDR3 is 14 amino acids long. The CDR3 DNA follows: TGTGCCGGAGCCCCTAGCGGGAGGTCCTACGAGCAGTACTTC. Its translation: CAGAPSGRSYEQYF.

This clonotype was observed at least ten times. V is TRBV6-1 and J is TRBJ2-1; D not resolved. The CDR3 contains 11 residues. Germline CDR1 is MNHNS and CDR2 is SASEGT. V shed 6 bases and J shed 6 bases, with 6 bases lying between them. In DNA, the CDR3 is TGTGCCAGCAGGCGGAGCAATGAGCAGTTCTTC. Its translation: CASRRSNEQFF.

The chain has TRBV28 and TRBJ1-3; D is perhaps TRBD1 (6 bases). The CDR3 contains 16 residues. The germline V gene has CDR1 MDHEN and CDR2 SYDVKM. V was pared by 4 bases and J by 0 bases, with 13 bases between. In nucleotides, the CDR3 is TGTGCCAGCAGTTCGAACAGGGAAGCCTCTGGAAACACCATATATTTT. Translating gives CASSSNREASGNTIYF.

Only a few counts were recorded for this clonotype. The chain links TRBV6-1 to TRBJ1-1; weak D call: TRBD1 (6 bases). Trimming removed 6 bases from V and 9 bases from J, with 20 bases in between. From germline, CDR1 is MNHNS and CDR2 SASEGT. The CDR3 is 14 residues long. CDR3 sequence (DNA): TGTGCCAGCAGCCCCTTGATGGGGGCCGCTCAAGCTTTCTTT. It is translated as CASSPLMGAAQAFF.

This clonotype was seen at least ten times. The rearrangement links TRBV28 to TRBJ2-5; 12 bases are shared with TRBD2. The CDR3 contains 16 residues. Germline CDR1 and CDR2: MDHEN and SYDVKM. J was trimmed by 5 bases and V by 5 bases; bases with no gene match: 9. CDR3 DNA: TGTGCCAGCAGTACACGGACTAGCGGGAATATGGAGACCCAGTACTTC. Its translation is CASSTRTSGNMETQYF.

This clonotype was observed many times. The chain uses TRBV20-1 and TRBJ1-2, with TRBD1 matching 10 bases. Trimming removed 2 bases from V and 4 bases from J; junction bases left unmatched: 10. The V gene's germline CDR1 is DFQATT and CDR2 SNEGSKA (reference sequence). The CDR3 spans 16 residues. CDR3 DNA sequence: TGCAGTGCTAGAAAACCCGGGACAGGGGAGATCTATGGCTACACCTTC. Translation: CSARKPGTGEIYGYTF.